This T cell receptor (beta chain) comes out of a study of blood T cells in healthy people across ages. The study, taken as a whole, reports: Getting older went along with TCR beta diversity per million T cells dropping roughly linearly.

Ten or more counts support this clonotype. Its antigen is not known. Using a J-beta primer mix together with a sample-barcoded 5' primer, a second PCR was run for roughly 7 to 12 cycles. Every cDNA molecule bore a tag from a template-switch adaptor containing 12 random nucleotides. No fewer than 2.5 million CDR3-containing paired-end reads came from each sample. TCRdb ran MiXCR on the 5' RACE reads and lists one entry per CDR3 protein. The data hold 1.5 million to 2 million distinct CDR3 sequences, with about 39% observed a single time. This CDR3 has 17 amino acids. V gave up 0 bases and J gave up 4 bases, with 16 bases separating them. Germline V gives CDR1 LGHNA, CDR2 YSLEER.

This clonotype originated in a human donor in good health. Sequenced: blood. The genes are TRBV4-3 and TRBJ2-1, with D possibly TRBD1 on 5 matching bases. The CDR3 DNA is TGCGCCAGCAGCCAAGAAGGTCAGGGCACCCTATACAATGAGCAGTTCTTC. Translating it yields CASSQEGQGTLYNEQFF.